The 27 T cell receptor beta chains in this list originate from one sample, sequenced in a study of CD8 T cells in ankylosing spondylitis. From the 5' RACE reads, TCRdb called clonotypes with MiXCR, one entry per CDR3 protein. Among about 360,000 distinct CDR3 sequences listed, 20% to 25% were seen once. The material sequenced was blood, either unsorted or a sorted T cell fraction (not recorded which). The receptors originated from a male donor with ankylosing spondylitis or in good health (not recorded which).

The V and J genes are TRBV4-1 and TRBJ2-5, with TRBD2 as a possible D gene (6 bases). The V end was cut by 5 bases, the J end by 3 bases, with 13 bases between. Per germline, CDR1 MGHRA and CDR2 YSYEKL. This CDR3 contains 14 residues. The CDR3 is CASSVGGAEETQYF. The CDR3 DNA is TGCGCCAGCAGCGTAGGAGGGGCAGAAGAGACCCAGTACTTC.

This clonotype was found once. This sequence joins TRBV5-1 and TRBJ2-7; 9 positions agree with TRBD1. Trimming removed 3 bases from V and 9 bases from J; junction bases left unmatched: 10. This CDR3 contains 14 residues. In germline, CDR1 is SGHRS, CDR2 YFSETQ. Here the CDR3 reads CASSSGQGLPGQYF. CDR3 in DNA: TGCGCCAGCAGCTCGGGACAGGGCCTACCGGGGCAGTACTTC.

The CDR3 region is CASSLSAITNTGELFF. DNA for the CDR3: TGTGCCAGCAGCTTATCGGCCATTACCAACACCGGGGAGCTGTTTTTT. This chain connects TRBV7-8 to TRBJ2-2; D is unresolved. V lost 2 bases, J lost 2 bases, and 12 bases lay in between. The germline gives CDR1 SGHVS, CDR2 FQNEAQ. There are 16 residues in the CDR3.

This clonotype was observed a handful of times. The chain links TRBV12-3 or TRBV12-4 to TRBJ2-2; tentative D call: TRBD1 (6 bases). The germline V and J ends were trimmed by 8 bases and 0 bases, with 13 bases remaining between them. The length of the CDR3 is 15 residues. The CDR3, as DNA: TGTGCCAGCGGTCCCGCAGGGGCGAACACCGGGGAGCTGTTTTTT. Encoded protein: CASGPAGANTGELFF.

This clonotype was seen more than once but under ten times. The chain uses TRBV28 and TRBJ1-5, with unresolved D. The V gene's germline CDR1 is MDHEN and CDR2 SYDVKM. The CDR3 loop spans 13 amino acids. Deletions cut 10 bases from V and 1 base from J, with 11 bases between. CDR3 loop: CAIGITSNQPQHF. Here the CDR3 DNA reads TGTGCCATCGGGATTACGAGCAATCAGCCCCAGCATTTT.

This clonotype has more than one count but fewer than ten. The genes are TRBV12-3 or TRBV12-4 and TRBJ2-1, with 12 bases lining up with TRBD2. J lost 8 bases, V lost 7 bases, and 9 bases had no gene match. The CDR3 is made up of 15 amino acids. CDR3 coding DNA: TGTGCCAGCAACAACCCTAGCGGGGGGGCGTATGAGCAGTTCTTC. Translation: CASNNPSGGAYEQFF.

This chain links TRBV29-1 with TRBJ2-7; 9 nucleotides line up with TRBD1. Germline assignment: CDR1 SQVTM and CDR2 ANQGSEA. The trim removed 7 bases at V and 1 base at J, leaving 5 bases unmatched. The CDR3 sequence is 13 residues long. The CDR3 DNA sequence: TGCAGCGGCCGGACAGGGGAGTCCTACGAGCAGTACTTC. Its translation is CSGRTGESYEQYF.

This chain connects TRBV7-2 to TRBJ2-2; D not certain. V lost 5 bases, J lost 0 bases, and 10 bases lay in between. Germline CDR1 SGHTA, CDR2 FQGNSA. The CDR3 is 15 amino acids. The CDR3 spells CASSNRAANTGELFF. The CDR3 DNA is TGTGCCAGCAGCAACCGGGCAGCGAACACCGGGGAGCTGTTTTTT.

This clonotype was seen a few times. The gene calls are TRBV5-5 and TRBJ2-7; the D gene is possibly TRBD1 (7 bases). This CDR3 is 16 amino acids long. V was trimmed by 1 base and J by 7 bases, leaving 21 bases between them. The V gene's germline CDR1 is SGHKS and CDR2 YYEKEE (reference sequence). The chain's CDR3 is CASSLFFRDREDEQYF. The CDR3 nucleotides read TGTGCCAGCAGCTTGTTCTTCCGAGACAGGGAGGATGAGCAGTACTTC.

This clonotype showed up many times. The CDR3 protein is CASSQTGTGLYEQYF. The CDR3 coding sequence is TGCGCCAGCAGCCAAACCGGGACAGGGCTCTACGAGCAGTACTTC. The chain combines TRBV4-1 with TRBJ2-7, with 9 bases that match TRBD1. This CDR3 is built from 15 residues. The trim removed 2 bases at V and 3 bases at J, leaving 5 bases unmatched. Per germline, CDR1 MGHRA and CDR2 YSYEKL.

This clonotype has only a few counts. J is TRBJ2-3 and V is TRBV3-1; perhaps TRBD2 as D (6 bases). The germline V gene has CDR1 LGHDT and CDR2 YNNKEL (reference sequence). V dropped 3 bases and J dropped 5 bases, with 18 bases sitting between them. The CDR3 sequence is 16 residues long. CDR3 DNA: TGTGCCAGCAGCCACCCTACGGGAGCCCACGAAGATACGCAGTATTTT. As protein: CASSHPTGAHEDTQYF.

This clonotype came up a few times. This chain joins TRBV6-2 or TRBV6-3 and TRBJ2-7; D perhaps matches TRBD1 (6 bases). The CDR3 sequence is 14 residues long. Trimming stripped 2 bases from V and 4 bases from J, with 12 bases between. CDR1 is MNHEY, CDR2 SVGEGT, per germline. The DNA of the CDR3 is TGTGCCAGCAGTTACCCTAGGACAGCGTACGAGCAGTACTTC. The encoded protein is CASSYPRTAYEQYF.

The V and J genes are TRBV6-5 and TRBJ2-2; a possible D gene is TRBD2 (5 bases). Germline V lookup: CDR1 MNHEY, CDR2 SVGAGI. V was pared by 0 bases and J by 4 bases, with 12 bases between. The CDR3 runs to 16 residues. The CDR3: CASSYSRGLGTGELFF. In DNA form, the CDR3 reads TGTGCCAGCAGTTACTCTCGGGGATTGGGCACCGGGGAGCTGTTTTTT.

This rearrangement joins TRBV4-1 to TRBJ2-3; unclear D gene. There are 16 residues in the CDR3. Trimming took 0 bases from V and 2 from J, leaving 12 bases between them. Germline V CDR1 and CDR2: MGHRA, YSYEKL. The CDR3: CASSQDTYASTDTQYF. The DNA for the CDR3 is TGCGCCAGCAGCCAAGATACCTATGCCTCCACAGATACGCAGTATTTT.

The gene calls are TRBV6-1 and TRBJ2-1, with 11 bases fitting TRBD2. J lost 9 bases, V lost 3 bases, and 7 bases had no gene match. The germline V gene encodes CDR1 MNHNS and CDR2 SASEGT. The length of the CDR3 is 15 residues. The chain's CDR3 is CASSESASGGLEQFF. CDR3 DNA sequence: TGTGCCAGCAGTGAGTCGGCTAGCGGGGGGCTTGAGCAGTTCTTC.

V is TRBV5-1 and J is TRBJ2-5, with 8 bases matching TRBD2. Germline V gene sequence: CDR1 SGHRS, CDR2 YFSETQ. Losses at the gene ends were 3 bases for V and 3 bases for J; bases not matched to a gene: 13. The CDR3 spans 17 residues. Written as DNA, the CDR3 is TGCGCCAGCAGCTCCCCGGGAGGGAAGTTTGGAGAAGAGACCCAGTACTTC. This sequence encodes CASSSPGGKFGEETQYF.

The genes are TRBV7-9 and TRBJ2-7, with a possible D match to TRBD1 (6 bases). The germline V gene encodes CDR1 SEHNR and CDR2 FQNEAQ (reference sequence). V was pared by 3 bases and J by 4 bases, with 13 bases between. The CDR3 runs 14 residues. In nucleotides, the CDR3 is TGTGCCAGCAGCTTCGGGACACCGCCTTACGAGCAGTACTTC. Protein product: CASSFGTPPYEQYF.

In its sample, this clonotype was seen a few times. CDR3: CASSLEAAGGSYEQYF. The CDR3 DNA reads TGTGCCAGCAGCTTAGAGGCGGCGGGGGGTTCCTACGAGCAGTACTTC. The rearrangement uses TRBV11-2 and TRBJ2-7; TRBD2 agrees at 8 bases. Unmatched junction bases numbered 5, after V lost 0 bases and J lost 1 base. From germline, CDR1 is SGHAT and CDR2 FQNNGV. CDR3 length equals 16 residues.

The gene calls are TRBV12-3 or TRBV12-4 and TRBJ2-3, with 8 bases that match TRBD2. V was pared by 7 bases and J by 0 bases, with 12 bases of the junction left unmatched. The CDR3 loop spans 17 amino acids. CDR3 nucleotides: TGTGCCAGCAAAGCCCAGGCGGGGGGCTCTAGCACAGATACGCAGTATTTT. This gives the protein CASKAQAGGSSTDTQYF.

V is TRBV18 and J is TRBJ2-5; the D is unclear. Germline V gene sequence: CDR1 KGHSH, CDR2 LQKENI. V was trimmed by 2 bases and J by 1 base, leaving 11 bases between them. The CDR3 has 15 amino acids. CDR3 sequence: CASSPTGPRQETQYF. The CDR3 DNA follows: TGTGCCAGCTCACCAACCGGGCCCCGCCAAGAGACCCAGTACTTC.

The rearrangement uses TRBV29-1 and TRBJ2-2; D gene unclear. Germline loops: CDR1 SQVTM, CDR2 ANQGSEA. The CDR3 length is 14 residues. The germline V and J ends were trimmed by 7 bases and 2 bases, with 14 bases remaining between them. CDR3 DNA: TGCAGCGCCCGACCGTCCGGAAACACCGGGGAGCTGTTTTTT. Translation: CSARPSGNTGELFF.

This clonotype was detected only a few times. For the CDR3, the DNA is TGTGCCAGCAACTCTCTAGGGGATAATTCACCCCTCCACTTT. This translates into CASNSLGDNSPLHF. The rearrangement joins TRBV7-9 to TRBJ1-6; maybe TRBD1 (5 bases). V was cut by 7 bases and J by 5 bases, with 12 bases left in between. Per germline, CDR1 SEHNR and CDR2 FQNEAQ (reference sequence). The CDR3 totals 14 residues.

This rearrangement joins TRBV15 to TRBJ2-3, with D possibly being TRBD1 or TRBD2 (6 bases each). Germline V gives CDR1 LNHNV, CDR2 YYDKDF (reference sequence). Trimming removed 7 bases from V and 6 bases from J, with 14 bases in between. This CDR3 has 13 amino acids. The CDR3 reads CATNGGPGDTQYF. The CDR3 bases are TGTGCCACCAATGGGGGGCCTGGGGATACGCAGTATTTT.

The V gene is TRBV6-1, the J gene TRBJ2-7, with TRBD2 matching over 9 bases. The V gene end was trimmed by 6 bases and the J gene end by 2 bases; junction bases not matched to a gene: 5. The germline CDR1 and CDR2 sequences are MNHNS and SASEGT. This CDR3 comprises 14 residues. CDR3 DNA sequence: TGTGCCAGCAGGTCTAGCGGGGCGACCTACGAGCAGTACTTC. Protein sequence: CASRSSGATYEQYF.

In its sample, this clonotype was seen a few times. This chain connects TRBV29-1 to TRBJ2-3; the D is unclear. The CDR3 is made up of 16 amino acids. The V gene lost 3 bases and the J gene lost 0 bases, with 16 bases spanning the gap. CDR1 and CDR2 from the germline V gene are SQVTM and ANQGSEA. CDR3 in amino acids: CSVDNPRSVSTDTQYF. In nucleotides, the CDR3 is TGCAGCGTTGATAATCCCCGATCGGTTAGCACAGATACGCAGTATTTT.

The chain has TRBV7-9 and TRBJ1-6; D gene uncertain. Germline assignment: CDR1 SEHNR and CDR2 FQNEAQ (reference sequence). The CDR3 length is 15 residues. V lost 3 bases, J lost 2 bases, and 8 bases lay in between. The DNA for the CDR3 is TGTGCCAGCAGCTTGAGACTGACCTATAATTCACCCCTCCACTTT. It is translated as CASSLRLTYNSPLHF.

This clonotype has at least ten counts. The chain links TRBV20-1 to TRBJ2-3; 7 nucleotides line up with TRBD2. From germline, CDR1 is DFQATT and CDR2 SNEGSKA (reference sequence). The CDR3 sequence is 16 residues long. V gave up 1 base and J gave up 0 bases; unmatched junction bases: 7. The CDR3 nucleotides read TGCAGTGCTAGAGGTCCCACTAGCGCGAGCACAGATACGCAGTATTTT. Its translation is CSARGPTSASTDTQYF.